Listed here are 11 T cell receptor beta chains from one sample, sequenced in a study of T-cell reconstitution after alpha-beta-depleted transplantation in children. The library targeted TCRbeta and was prepared with unique molecular identifiers. TCRdb re-called the PCR reads through MiXCR, storing one row per CDR3 protein. Among approximately 400,000 distinct CDR3 sequences listed, under 13% were seen once. The material sequenced was PBMCs from the stem cell graft donor, taken from the stem cell graft. The receptors were gathered from a human donor who donated a stem cell graft to a child with acute myeloid leukemia.

This clonotype turned up a few times. V usage is TRBV20-1 and J usage is TRBJ2-1, with D uncertain. The CDR3 contains 13 residues. Per germline, CDR1 DFQATT and CDR2 SNEGSKA (reference sequence). V lost 1 base and J lost 2, with 6 bases in between. The CDR3 is CSARAMTYNEQFF. DNA of the CDR3: TGCAGTGCTAGAGCCATGACCTACAATGAGCAGTTCTTC.

There are a few counts of this clonotype. The chain couples TRBV7-3 to TRBJ1-1; no clear D gene. The CDR3 length is 13 residues. CDR1 SGHTA and CDR2 FQGTGA come from the germline V gene. With 5 bases removed from V and 3 bases from J, the gap between germline ends came to 10 bases. Written as DNA, the CDR3 is TGTGCCAGCAGCCGGTCCCTCGACACTGAAGCTTTCTTT. This codes for CASSRSLDTEAFF.

V gene TRBV5-5 combines with J gene TRBJ2-1; D might be TRBD1 (5 bases). The CDR3 length is 12 residues. Per the germline V gene, CDR1 is SGHKS and CDR2 is YYEKEE (reference sequence). The V end was cut by 2 bases, the J end by 9 bases, with 9 bases between. This CDR3 reads CASSLSGFEQFF. CDR3 DNA sequence: TGTGCCAGCAGCTTATCAGGGTTTGAGCAGTTCTTC.

The chain has TRBV6-2 or TRBV6-3 and TRBJ2-7; 11 bases agree with TRBD1. The germline V gene has CDR1 MNHEY and CDR2 SVGEGT. The CDR3 length is 15 residues. The J segment lost 3 bases and the V segment lost 6 bases, leaving 7 bases of the junction unmatched. The CDR3 coding sequence is TGTGCCAGCAGGCCACTTGGGACAGGGGGCTACGAGCAGTACTTC. Translating it yields CASRPLGTGGYEQYF.

The chain carries TRBV6-5 and TRBJ1-2; D unresolved. The CDR3 contains 13 residues. V was trimmed by 2 bases and J by 3 bases, leaving 7 bases between them. CDR1 is MNHEY and CDR2 is SVGAGI in the germline V gene. As DNA, the CDR3 is TGTGCCAGCAGTTACGGTGCTGACTATGGCTACACCTTC. Its translation is CASSYGADYGYTF.

This clonotype showed up just a few times. The rearrangement uses TRBV29-1 and TRBJ2-1; 8 positions agree with TRBD2. The CDR3 contains 12 residues. The V segment lost 6 bases and the J segment 8 bases; nucleotides outside the gene matches: 6. CDR1 and CDR2 (germline): SQVTM, ANQGSEA. In DNA, the CDR3 is TGCAGCGTCGATCAACTAGCGGATGAGCAGTTCTTC. This encodes CSVDQLADEQFF.

This clonotype was observed a handful of times. The V call is TRBV10-3, the J call TRBJ1-5; D is uncertain. From germline, CDR1 is ENHRY and CDR2 SYGVKD. CDR3 length equals 13 residues. Between the trimmed V and J ends, which lost 5 bases and 6 bases, there was a span of 11 bases. CDR3 DNA sequence: TGTGCCATCAGTCAGGAACCGGGTCAGCCCCAGCATTTT. Translated: CAISQEPGQPQHF.

This clonotype was recorded a few times. This sequence joins TRBV4-2 and TRBJ2-3; no reliable D call. The CDR3 totals 15 residues. V dropped 0 bases and J dropped 5 bases, with 12 bases sitting between them. From germline, CDR1 is LGHNA and CDR2 YNFKEQ. The CDR3 loop is CASSQDNDLGDTQYF. CDR3 nucleotide sequence: TGTGCCAGCAGCCAAGATAATGATCTGGGAGATACGCAGTATTTT.

The rearrangement links TRBV5-6 to TRBJ1-2, with D unclear. This CDR3 region has 14 residues. Trimming removed 4 bases from V and 2 bases from J, with 12 bases in between. Germline V CDR1 and CDR2: SGHDT, YYEEEE. The CDR3 DNA reads as TGTGCCAGCAGCCGAAGCGCTAAAAACTATGGCTACACCTTC. Its protein product is CASSRSAKNYGYTF.

This clonotype has more than one count but fewer than ten. This rearrangement joins TRBV21-1 to TRBJ2-3; the table gives TRBD1 as D, unverified against the DNA. TRBV21-1 represents a pseudogene. The CDR3 is made up of 15 amino acids. As DNA, the CDR3 is TGTGCCAGCAGCAGACCCCGGGCCCCCACAGATACGCAGTATTTT. The encoded protein is CASSRPRAPTDTQYF.

The sample holds a few counts of this clonotype. The chain recombines TRBV7-8 with TRBJ2-7, with D perhaps matching TRBD2 (6 bases). Germline CDR1 SGHVS, CDR2 FQNEAQ. The CDR3 runs 15 residues. Trimming took off 6 bases at V and 1 base at J, with 16 bases between the two ends. CDR3 loop: CASREGPGGSYEQYF. The CDR3 coding sequence is TGTGCCAGCAGGGAGGGCCCAGGAGGATCCTACGAGCAGTACTTC.